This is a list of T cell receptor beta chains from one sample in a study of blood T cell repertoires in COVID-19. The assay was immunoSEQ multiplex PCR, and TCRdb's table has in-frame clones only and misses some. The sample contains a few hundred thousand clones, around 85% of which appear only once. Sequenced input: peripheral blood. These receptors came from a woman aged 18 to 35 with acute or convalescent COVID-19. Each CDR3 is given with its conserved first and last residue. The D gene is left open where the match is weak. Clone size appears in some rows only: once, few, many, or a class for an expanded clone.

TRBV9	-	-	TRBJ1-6	TGTGCCAGCAGCGGTCAGGGCAGGAATTCACCCCTCCACTTT	CASSGQGRNSPLHF
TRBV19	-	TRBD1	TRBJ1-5	TGTGCCAGTAGTATAGCCCAAGGGGGCGGATATCAGCCCCAGCATTTT	CASSIAQGGGYQPQHF
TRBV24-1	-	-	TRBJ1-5	TGTGCCACCAGTGATGGGAAGCAAGGGGGCAATCAGCCCCAGCATTTT	CATSDGKQGGNQPQHF
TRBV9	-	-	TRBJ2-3	TGTGCCAGCAGCGCCCGAACCGGGACTTCTAGCACAGATACGCAGTATTTT	CASSARTGTSSTDTQYF
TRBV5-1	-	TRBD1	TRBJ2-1	TGCGCCAGCAGCTTGGAGGACAGGTCGGGGCCGCGTAACAATGAGCAGTTCTTC	CASSLEDRSGPRNNEQFF
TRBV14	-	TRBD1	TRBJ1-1	TGTGCCAGCAGCCAAGCCGGGACAGGGTTTGACACTGAAGCTTTCTTT	CASSQAGTGFDTEAFF
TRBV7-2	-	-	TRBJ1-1	TGTGCCAGCAGCTCGTATAAACTGGCTGAAGCTTTCTTT	CASSSYKLAEAFF
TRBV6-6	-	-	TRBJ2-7	TGTGCCAGCACCCCTCGGGGGAGCTCCTACGAGCAGTACTTC	CASTPRGSSYEQYF
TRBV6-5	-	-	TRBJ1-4	TGTGCCCCCCCCACCGGCCAAGGGGATGAAAAACTGTTTTTT	CAPPTGQGDEKLFF
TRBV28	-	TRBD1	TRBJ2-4	TGTGCCAGCAGTTTTCCCCCCGCCGACAGGGAAACAGCCAAAAACATTCAGTACTTC	CASSFPPADRETAKNIQYF
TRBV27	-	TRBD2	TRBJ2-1	TGTGCCAGCAGTTTTTTACCCCCGAGGTTTAGCGGGGACCTCATTGAGCAGTTCTTC	CASSFLPPRFSGDLIEQFF
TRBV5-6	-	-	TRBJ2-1	TGTGCCAGCAGCTTGGTAGCGCGACTACAGTTCTTC	CASSLVARLQFF
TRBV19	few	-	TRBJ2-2	TGTGCCAGTAGTTCTTTTGGGGGGACGAACACCGGGGAGCTGTTTTTT	CASSSFGGTNTGELFF
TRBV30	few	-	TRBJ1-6	TGTGCCTGGACCACCTTATCGGGGAATTCACCCCTCCACTTT	CAWTTLSGNSPLHF
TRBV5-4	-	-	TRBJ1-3	TGTGCCAGCAGCACTGCGGGGAACGGAAACACCATATATTTT	CASSTAGNGNTIYF
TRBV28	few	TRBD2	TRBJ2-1	TGTGCCAGCAGTTTATGGAGGCTAGCGGGACGGAATGAGCAGTTCTTC	CASSLWRLAGRNEQFF
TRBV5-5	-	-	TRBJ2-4	TGTGCCAGCAGCTTTCCCCCTGGAGCGGCCAAAAACATTCAGTACTTC	CASSFPPGAAKNIQYF
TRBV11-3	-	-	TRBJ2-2	TGTGCCAGCAGCTTAGGAGAGGGTTTGGGATACACCGGGGAGCTGTTTTTT	CASSLGEGLGYTGELFF
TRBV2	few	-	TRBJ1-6	TGTGCCAGCAGTGCCGGGAGGGGCCTTAGTTCACCCCTCCACTTT	CASSAGRGLSSPLHF
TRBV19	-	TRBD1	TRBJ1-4	TGTGCCAGTAGTATCTCGACAGGGGCCAGGGTTAATGAAAAACTGTTTTTT	CASSISTGARVNEKLFF
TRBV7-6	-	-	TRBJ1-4	TGTGCCAGCAGCCCCAGCAGGGCCCCAACTAATGAAAAACTGTTTTTT	CASSPSRAPTNEKLFF
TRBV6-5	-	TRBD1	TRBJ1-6	TGTGCCAGCAGTTCCCCGACAGGGGGGTCACCCCTCCACTTT	CASSSPTGGSPLHF
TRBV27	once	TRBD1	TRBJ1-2	TGTGCCAGCAGTCCAAATACCGGGACAGGGGGATATGGCTACACCTTC	CASSPNTGTGGYGYTF
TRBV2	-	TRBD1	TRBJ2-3	TGTGCCAGCCTTCTACAGGGGAAAGATACGCAGTATTTT	CASLLQGKDTQYF
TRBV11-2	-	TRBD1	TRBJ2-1	TGTGCCAGCAGCTTCCTCGGACAGGGCTCGGTCAATGAGCAGTTCTTC	CASSFLGQGSVNEQFF
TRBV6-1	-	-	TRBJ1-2	TGTGCCAGCAGTGATCCTCGGGGGATCTATGGCTACACCTTC	CASSDPRGIYGYTF
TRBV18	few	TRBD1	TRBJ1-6	TGTGCCAGCTCACCCCAGGGGGAGTTGGGCTCACCCCTCCACTTT	CASSPQGELGSPLHF
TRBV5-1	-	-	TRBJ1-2	TGCGCCAGCAGCTTGGAGGCCAGGGGAGGGTATGGCTACACCTTC	CASSLEARGGYGYTF
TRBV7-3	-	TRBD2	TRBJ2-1	TGTGCCAGCAGCGCCCAACTAGCGGGAGGGTACAATGAGCAGTTCTTC	CASSAQLAGGYNEQFF
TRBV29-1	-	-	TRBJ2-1	TGCAGCCTAGCGAGGAGCTCCTACAATGAGCAGTTCTTC	CSLARSSYNEQFF
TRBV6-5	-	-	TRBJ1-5	TGTGCCAGCAGTACGAGGAGGCATCAGCCCCAGCATTTT	CASSTRRHQPQHF
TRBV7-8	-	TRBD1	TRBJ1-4	TGTGCCAGCAGCTCCAGGGGGCAGGGAACTAATGAAAAACTGTTTTTT	CASSSRGQGTNEKLFF
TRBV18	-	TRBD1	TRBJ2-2	TGTGCCAGCTCACCGGGACAGGCCAACACCGGGGAGCTGTTTTTT	CASSPGQANTGELFF
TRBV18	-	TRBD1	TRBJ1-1	TGTGCCAGCTCACAGGGGACAGAATATGAAGCTTTCTTT	CASSQGTEYEAFF
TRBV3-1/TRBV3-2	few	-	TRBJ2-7	TGTGCCAGCAGCCAGGTTGGCCAACATTACGAGCAGTACTTC	CASSQVGQHYEQYF
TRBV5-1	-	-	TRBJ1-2	TGCGCCAGCAGCTTAGACAGAAACTATGGCTACACCTTC	CASSLDRNYGYTF
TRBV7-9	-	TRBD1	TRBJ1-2	TGTGCCAGCAGCTTAAGGGACAGCTACTATGGCTACACCTTC	CASSLRDSYYGYTF
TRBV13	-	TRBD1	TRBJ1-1	TGTGCCAGCAGCTCCTCCAGGGGGCCAAACACTGAAGCTTTCTTT	CASSSSRGPNTEAFF
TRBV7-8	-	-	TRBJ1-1	TGTGCCAGCAGCCGAGACAGTTTTGAAGCTTTCTTT	CASSRDSFEAFF
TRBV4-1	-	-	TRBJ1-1	TGCGCCAGCAGCCAAGATCGGCCCGGCGGAGCTTTCTTT	CASSQDRPGGAFF
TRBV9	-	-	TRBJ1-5	TGTGCCAGCAGCGTAGATGGGGGCAGGCAGGGTCCCCAGCATTTT	CASSVDGGRQGPQHF
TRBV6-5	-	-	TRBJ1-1	TGTGCCAGCAGAAAAGGGGCCCCGGGGGGTTCCGCTTTCTTT	CASRKGAPGGSAFF
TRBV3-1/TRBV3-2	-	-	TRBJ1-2	TGTGCCAGCAGCCACGGGACACGCGCTAACTATGGCTACACCTTC	CASSHGTRANYGYTF
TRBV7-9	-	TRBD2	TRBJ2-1	TGTGCCAGCAGCTTAGGTCTAGCGGGGGGGTACAATGAGCAGTTCTTC	CASSLGLAGGYNEQFF
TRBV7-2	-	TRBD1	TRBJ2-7	TGTGCCAGCAGCTTAGCCCGGGACAGTGGCGTGCAGTACTTC	CASSLARDSGVQYF
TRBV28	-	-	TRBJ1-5	TGTGCCAGCAGTGGACACCTCAATCAGCCCCAGCATTTT	CASSGHLNQPQHF
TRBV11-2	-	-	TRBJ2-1	TGTGCCATTGCAGACAGCTCCTACAATGAGCAGTTCTTC	CAIADSSYNEQFF
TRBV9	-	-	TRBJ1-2	TGTGCCAGCAGCCCTGAATTTGGCAGGCTTAACTATGGCTACACCTTC	CASSPEFGRLNYGYTF
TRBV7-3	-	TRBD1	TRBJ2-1	TGTGCCAGCGGACCCGGGACAGGGGCCTCCTACAATGAGCAGTTCTTC	CASGPGTGASYNEQFF
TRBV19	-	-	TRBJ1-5	TGTGCCAGCGCAACCAGGGGATTCGGACAGCCCCAGCATTTT	CASATRGFGQPQHF
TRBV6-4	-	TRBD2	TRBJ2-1	TGTGCCAGCAGTGACTCCCCACTAGCGGGAGTGGCAATCTACAATGAGCAGTTCTTC	CASSDSPLAGVAIYNEQFF